Shown below are 26 T cell receptor beta chains from a single sample sequenced in a study of vaccination effects on CD4 cells after COVID-19 (dated by TCRdb to between 2022 and 2023). The receptor library was made with the immunoSEQ multiplex PCR assay. The table comes from immuneACCESS by way of TCRdb, which keeps in-frame sequences with V and J called. Part of the clones is missing from these tables; in studies checked, under half for an unresolved V gene and the rest for unknown reasons. In this sample the table shows 70,000 or so clones, under 80% of which occur a single time. Together, the top ten hold 10% of the sample. These TCRs are of unknown antigen specificity. In the ViraFEST assay, PBMC were stimulated with viral peptide pools, and TCR sequencing was then used to find antigen-specific CD4+ T cell clonotypes based on their expansion. After approximately eleven days of culture, CD4+ T cells were isolated with the EasySep CD4+ T cell isolation kit. Negative nucleocapsid antibody results before and after vaccination confirmed that the healthy vaccine recipients had no prior SARS-CoV-2 infection.

The source was CD4+ T cells from PBMCs cultured with SARS-CoV-2 spike peptides, collected before COVID-19 vaccination. The label giving this sample's cell subset or site can be read as: SARS-CoV-2 spike overlapping peptide pool stimulation. These receptors originate from a human donor who received a COVID-19 vaccine.

V gene TRBV27 combines with J gene TRBJ1-6; 7 bases align to TRBD1. V gave up 5 bases and J gave up 10 bases; unmatched junction bases: 11. The CDR3 is 15 residues long. Germline CDR1 reads MNHEY; CDR2 reads SMNVEV (reference sequence). DNA for the CDR3: TGTGCCAGCAGTCCCCGGACAGGCTCGGGATCACCCCTCCACTTT. It specifies CASSPRTGSGSPLHF.

The V gene is TRBV19, the J gene TRBJ1-1, with 7 bases that match TRBD1. In germline, CDR1 is LNHDA, CDR2 SQIVND (reference sequence). J was trimmed by 4 bases and V by 5 bases; bases with no gene match: 4. This CDR3 has 13 amino acids. The CDR3 coding sequence is TGTGCCAGTAGTTCCCAGGGGGTCACTGAAGCTTTCTTT. This encodes CASSSQGVTEAFF. Combining the CDR3 with reference TRBV19 and TRBJ1-1 gives the whole variable domain DGGITQSPKYLFRKEGQNVTLSCEQNLNHDAMYWYRQDPGQGLRLIYYSQIVNDFQKGDIAEGYSVSREKKESFPLTVTSAQKNPTAFYLCASSSQGVTEAFFGQGTRLTVV.

This chain links TRBV7-3 with TRBJ1-6, with TRBD1 identical over 8 bases. The length of the CDR3 is 15 residues. The junction had 6 bases not matched to a gene; V was cut back by 2 bases and J by 9 bases. Germline CDR1 reads SGHTA; CDR2 reads FQGTGA. In DNA form, the CDR3 reads TGTGCCAGCAGCTTATGGGCAGGGGGCGGTTCACCCCTCCACTTT. The encoded protein is CASSLWAGGGSPLHF.

V is TRBV19 and J is TRBJ1-1; no definite D call. The V end was cut by 4 bases, the J end by 0 bases, with 12 bases between. The CDR3 spans 15 residues. Germline lookup yields CDR1 LNHDA and CDR2 SQIVND (reference sequence). The CDR3 DNA reads as TGTGCCAGTAGTAAGGTCGCAGCTATGAACACTGAAGCTTTCTTT. Translating it yields CASSKVAAMNTEAFF.

The rearrangement uses TRBV24-1 and TRBJ1-5, with 9 positions matching TRBD1. Losses at the gene ends were 3 bases for V and 6 bases for J; bases not matched to a gene: 8. CDR3 length equals 16 residues. Germline lookup yields CDR1 KGHDR and CDR2 SFDVKD. CDR3 residues: CATSDPGQGLFQPQHF. CDR3 nucleotides: TGTGCCACCAGTGATCCGGGACAGGGACTTTTTCAGCCCCAGCATTTT.

The chain uses TRBV19 and TRBJ2-1; D is unresolved. Germline V gene data show CDR1 as LNHDA and CDR2 as SQIVND (reference sequence). The CDR3 totals 12 residues. V dropped 8 bases and J dropped 4 bases, with 9 bases sitting between them. CDR3 sequence reads: CASQNNYNEQFF. The CDR3 DNA follows: TGTGCCAGTCAGAACAATTACAATGAGCAGTTCTTC.

J is TRBJ2-5 and V is TRBV19; the match to TRBD2 covers 10 bases. J lost 4 bases, V lost 5 bases, and 10 bases had no gene match. CDR1 LNHDA and CDR2 SQIVND come from the germline V gene (reference sequence). The CDR3 totals 16 residues. DNA for the CDR3: TGTGCCAGTAGTCCCCAAGCGGGGGGGCCCCGAGAGACCCAGTACTTC. It encodes CASSPQAGGPRETQYF.

The chain joins TRBV19 to TRBJ1-5, with a possible D match to TRBD1 (6 bases). This CDR3 spans 15 amino acids. Germline V gene lookup returns CDR1 LNHDA and CDR2 SQIVND (reference sequence). V lost 6 bases and J lost 1, with 13 bases in between. The CDR3 here is CASRSTGTSNQPQHF. Written as DNA, the CDR3 is TGTGCCAGTAGGTCAACAGGGACAAGCAATCAGCCCCAGCATTTT.

This sequence joins TRBV18 and TRBJ2-1; TRBD1 matches 9 bases. This CDR3 contains 15 residues. The V gene's germline CDR1 is KGHSH and CDR2 LQKENI. The V segment lost 3 bases and the J segment 7 bases; nucleotides outside the gene matches: 7. CDR3 in DNA: TGTGCCAGCTCACCGGGGACAGGGAAGGGGAATGAGCAGTTCTTC. Translated, it gives CASSPGTGKGNEQFF.

This clone has a handful of counts. The J gene is TRBJ2-7, the V gene TRBV5-8; either TRBD1 or TRBD2 may fit D (5 bases each). CDR3 length: 14 residues. Germline V gene lookup returns CDR1 SGHTS and CDR2 YDEGEE. The V end was cut by 1 base, the J end by 5 bases, with 13 bases between. CDR3 residues: CASSLLQGAHEQYV. The CDR3 DNA follows: TGTGCCAGCAGCTTGCTGCAGGGAGCCCACGAGCAGTACGTC.

This rearrangement joins TRBV18 to TRBJ1-1, with 10 bases lining up with TRBD1. This CDR3 has 14 residues. V gave up 6 bases and J gave up 3 bases; unmatched junction bases: 4. Germline CDR1 reads KGHSH; CDR2 reads LQKENI. CDR3 DNA sequence: TGTGCCAGCTCTTGGGGGACAGGGGACACTGAAGCTTTCTTT. Protein: CASSWGTGDTEAFF.

The chain recombines TRBV29-1 with TRBJ2-5; D is unclear. The CDR3 is 13 amino acids. Per the germline V gene, CDR1 is SQVTM and CDR2 is ANQGSEA. V was pared by 3 bases and J by 2 bases, with 10 bases between. The chain's CDR3 is CSVEGWAQETQYF. For the CDR3, the DNA is TGCAGCGTTGAGGGGTGGGCTCAAGAGACCCAGTACTTC.

This clone occurred a few times. The chain joins TRBV3-1 (or the pseudogene TRBV3-2) to TRBJ1-2; 9 bases fit TRBD1. Germline CDR1 LGHDT, CDR2 YNNKEL (reference sequence). The CDR3 covers 14 residues. After removal of 6 bases from V and 13 bases from J, the junction contained 15 bases not matched to a gene. DNA of the CDR3: TGTGCCAGCAGTGGGGGACAGGGTACCTCTTCGGGCACCTTC. Translation gives CASSGGQGTSSGTF.

This clone was picked up a small number of times. V usage is TRBV6-2 or TRBV6-3 and J usage is TRBJ1-2; D gene unclear. V dropped 4 bases and J dropped 4 bases, with 16 bases sitting between them. CDR3 size: 15 residues. Germline lookup yields CDR1 MNHEY and CDR2 SVGEGT. The CDR3 here is CASSSPRTDPYGYTF. CDR3 nucleotides: TGTGCCAGCAGTTCACCACGGACTGATCCCTATGGCTACACCTTC.

V usage is TRBV6-5 and J usage is TRBJ2-3, with 11 bases fitting TRBD2. The CDR3 totals 15 residues. CDR1 MNHEY and CDR2 SVGAGI come from the germline V gene. With 5 bases clipped from V and 2 bases from J, the junction kept 3 bases outside the gene matches. This chain's CDR3 is CASSIAGGDTDTQYF. The CDR3 DNA sequence: TGTGCCAGCAGTATAGCGGGGGGGGACACAGATACGCAGTATTTT.

This chain links TRBV7-2 with TRBJ1-5; weak D call: TRBD1 (6 bases). The CDR3 runs 14 residues. Trimming shortened V by 4 bases and J by 3 bases, and 10 bases separated the two germline ends. Germline CDR1 SGHTA, CDR2 FQGNSA. The CDR3 DNA sequence: TGTGCCAGCAGCTCGACAGGAGACAATCAGCCCCAGCATTTT. Its translation is CASSSTGDNQPQHF.

This clone is a singleton in its sample. The J gene is TRBJ2-3, the V gene TRBV24-1, with TRBD1 matching 9 bases. The J segment lost 4 bases and the V segment lost 7 bases, leaving 5 bases of the junction unmatched. The germline V gene encodes CDR1 KGHDR and CDR2 SFDVKD. This CDR3 is built from 14 residues. The DNA of the CDR3 is TGTGCCACCAGCCGGGACAGGGAGGCAGATACGCAGTATTTT. Its protein product is CATSRDREADTQYF.

This clone was observed a handful of times. The CDR3 protein is CASRPGQGYGYTF. The CDR3 DNA follows: TGTGCCAGCAGGCCGGGACAGGGCTATGGCTACACCTTC. The genes are TRBV28 and TRBJ1-2; 9 nucleotides agree with TRBD1. Germline V gene lookup returns CDR1 MDHEN and CDR2 SYDVKM. V trimming: 6 bases; J trimming: 4 bases; junction bases outside the gene matches: 3. This CDR3 has 13 amino acids.

The chain uses TRBV4-3 and TRBJ1-3, with 8 bases matching TRBD1. V trimming: 3 bases; J trimming: 3 bases; junction bases outside the gene matches: 13. CDR3 length equals 18 residues. CDR1 is LGHNA, CDR2 YSLEER, per germline. The CDR3 is CASSHGGVLGQVGNTIYF. CDR3 nucleotide sequence: TGCGCCAGCAGCCATGGGGGAGTGCTGGGACAGGTTGGAAACACCATATATTTT.

By sample fraction, this clone is medium-sized. J is TRBJ1-2 and V is TRBV10-3; D call uncertain. Germline lookup yields CDR1 ENHRY and CDR2 SYGVKD. With 4 bases removed from V and 1 base from J, the gap between germline ends came to 19 bases. CDR3 size: 17 residues. The CDR3 loop is CAISGPGSSILNYGYTF. CDR3 coding DNA: TGTGCCATCAGTGGGCCCGGGTCCTCGATACTTAACTATGGCTACACCTTC.

The J gene is TRBJ2-5, the V gene TRBV29-1; perhaps TRBD2 as D (6 bases). Trimming cost V 7 bases and J 4 bases, with 10 bases left between them. The CDR3 consists of 11 residues. Germline V lookup: CDR1 SQVTM, CDR2 ANQGSEA. CDR3 protein: CSAGTLETQYF. The DNA for the CDR3 is TGCAGCGCCGGGACTCTAGAGACCCAGTACTTC.

The rearrangement links TRBV18 to TRBJ1-3, with D perhaps matching TRBD1 (6 bases). V was shortened by 6 bases and J by 1 base, with 13 bases between the two germline ends. The CDR3 sequence is 15 residues long. CDR1 is KGHSH and CDR2 is LQKENI in the germline V gene. CDR3: CASSLGQISGNTIYF. In DNA, the CDR3 is TGTGCCAGCTCCCTCGGACAGATTTCTGGAAACACCATATATTTT.

This clone was detected only a few times. This chain links TRBV7-2 with TRBJ1-2; possible D gene TRBD1, 5 bases. Germline V gives CDR1 SGHTA, CDR2 FQGNSA. V gave up 1 base and J gave up 7 bases, with 10 bases separating them. The CDR3 has 13 amino acids. CDR3 residues: CASSLVREGGYTF. The DNA for the CDR3 is TGTGCCAGCAGCTTAGTCAGGGAAGGTGGCTACACCTTC.

The genes are TRBV5-1 and TRBJ1-4; D may be TRBD1 (5 bases). The V gene lost 0 bases and the J gene lost 2 bases, with 8 bases spanning the gap. From germline, CDR1 is SGHRS and CDR2 YFSETQ. This CDR3 spans 15 amino acids. The CDR3 nucleotides read TGCGCCAGCAGCTTGGCCCCAGGGACTAATGAAAAACTGTTTTTT. Encoded protein: CASSLAPGTNEKLFF.

V gene TRBV6-4 combines with J gene TRBJ1-2; TRBD1 matches 9 bases. The junction had 3 bases not matched to a gene; V was cut back by 2 bases and J by 2 bases. From germline, CDR1 is MRHNA and CDR2 SNTAGT. The CDR3 runs to 15 residues. CDR3: CASSDAGTGNYGYTF. The CDR3 coding sequence is TGTGCCAGCAGTGACGCCGGGACAGGGAACTATGGCTACACCTTC.

The V gene is TRBV6-5, the J gene TRBJ1-2; D gene uncertain. The germline V gene has CDR1 MNHEY and CDR2 SVGAGI. Trimming shortened V by 6 bases and J by 8 bases, and 16 bases separated the two germline ends. The CDR3 has 13 amino acids. DNA for the CDR3: TGTGCCAGCAGCTCTATCAATAACGTCGGCTACACCTTC. Translated: CASSSINNVGYTF.